This TCR beta chain comes out of a study of CD8+ T cells in alopecia areata. In each case, RNA was isolated and then reverse transcribed into cDNA as the sequencing template. Assay: immunoSEQ multiplex PCR; the TCRdb copy retains only in-frame clones and omits some. The table lists roughly 110,000 clones, roughly 84% of them singletons. V dropped 2 bases and J dropped 1 base, with 6 bases sitting between them. From germline, CDR1 is SEHNR and CDR2 FQNEAQ (reference sequence). The CDR3 length is 13 residues. The sample's treatment: oral pan-JAK inhibitor, 5-10 mg twice daily. The sequences come from CD8+ T cells sorted from blood, collected at week 24, from a patient treated with tofacitinib. This TCR came from a human donor with alopecia areata. The chain has TRBV7-9 and TRBJ2-7; D may be TRBD1 (5 bases). The CDR3 loop is CASSLPGSYEQYF. The CDR3, as DNA: TGTGCCAGCAGCTTACCAGGGTCCTACGAGCAGTACTTC.